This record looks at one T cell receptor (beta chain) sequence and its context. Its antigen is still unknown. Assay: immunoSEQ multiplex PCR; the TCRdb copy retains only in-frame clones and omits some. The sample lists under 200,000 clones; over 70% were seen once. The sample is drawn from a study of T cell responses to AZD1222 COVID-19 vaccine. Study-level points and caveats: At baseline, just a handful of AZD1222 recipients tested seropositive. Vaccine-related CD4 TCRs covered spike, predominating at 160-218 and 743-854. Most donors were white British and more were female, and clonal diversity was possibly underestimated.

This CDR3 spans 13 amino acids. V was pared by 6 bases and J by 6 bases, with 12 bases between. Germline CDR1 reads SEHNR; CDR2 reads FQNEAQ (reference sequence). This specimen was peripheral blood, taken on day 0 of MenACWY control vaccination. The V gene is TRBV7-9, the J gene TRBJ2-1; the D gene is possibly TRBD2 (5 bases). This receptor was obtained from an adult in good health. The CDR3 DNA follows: TGTGCCAGCAGAACCGGCACTAGCAATGAGCAGTTCTTC. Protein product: CASRTGTSNEQFF.